Listed below are T cell receptor beta chains from one sample, sequenced in a study of blood T cell repertoires in COVID-19. Assay: immunoSEQ multiplex PCR; the TCRdb copy retains only in-frame clones and omits some. The sample carries about 110,000 clones, 88% recorded once. Sequencing input: peripheral blood. The source of these receptors is a man aged 50 to 59 with active or convalescent COVID-19. The CDR3 runs from the conserved cysteine through the conserved F or W. D genes are given only for firm matches. Clone size is given for some rows only: seen once, a few or many times, or a class if the clone is expanded.

j_gene,abundance,d_gene,v_gene,CDR3aa,CDR3nt
TRBJ1-2,once,TRBD1,TRBV18,CASSRDSGDYGYTF,TGTGCCAGCAGCCGGGACAGCGGTGACTATGGCTACACCTTC
TRBJ2-1,-,TRBD2,TRBV5-1,CASSSGTSNEQFF,TGCGCCAGCAGCTCCGGGACTAGCAATGAGCAGTTCTTC
TRBJ1-5,-,TRBD1,TRBV10-3,CAIGKDRDNQPQHF,TGTGCCATCGGTAAGGACAGGGACAATCAGCCCCAGCATTTT
TRBJ2-3,once,-,TRBV11-3,CASSKGQGGTDTQYF,TGTGCCAGCAGTAAAGGACAGGGAGGGACAGATACGCAGTATTTT
TRBJ2-5,-,-,TRBV18,CASSPKETQYF,TGTGCCAGCTCACCTAAAGAGACCCAGTACTTC
TRBJ1-3,once,TRBD1,TRBV7-2,CASSLEGAAGNTIYF,TGTGCCAGCAGCTTAGAGGGGGCAGCAGGAAACACCATATATTTT
TRBJ2-1,-,TRBD2,TRBV28,CASMTPSGSSYNEQFF,TGTGCCAGCATGACCCCTAGCGGGAGTTCCTACAATGAGCAGTTCTTC
TRBJ1-6,-,TRBD1,TRBV19,CASRGQGDSPLHF,TGTGCCAGCCGAGGACAGGGTGATTCACCCCTCCACTTT
TRBJ2-5,-,-,TRBV11-3,CASSFGGQETQYF,TGTGCCAGCAGCTTTGGAGGGCAAGAGACCCAGTACTTC
TRBJ1-1,-,TRBD1,TRBV13,CASSLKQGRTEAFF,TGTGCCAGCAGCTTAAAACAGGGGAGGACTGAAGCTTTCTTT
TRBJ2-1,-,-,TRBV7-9,CASSLVADSYNEQFF,TGTGCCAGCAGCTTAGTAGCAGATTCCTACAATGAGCAGTTCTTC
TRBJ1-1,once,-,TRBV7-9,CASSLQGLTEAFF,TGTGCCAGCAGCTTACAGGGTCTAACTGAAGCTTTCTTT
TRBJ2-2,-,-,TRBV7-2,CASIPMAGDTGELFF,TGTGCCAGCATCCCCATGGCAGGGGACACCGGGGAGCTGTTTTTT
TRBJ2-7,-,TRBD1,TRBV30,CAGGGQGKYSYEQYF,TGTGCCGGCGGGGGACAGGGGAAGTACTCCTACGAGCAGTACTTC
TRBJ1-1,-,-,TRBV5-8,CASSTELSTEAFF,TGTGCCAGCAGCACAGAGTTGAGCACTGAAGCTTTCTTT
TRBJ2-5,-,-,TRBV5-4,CASSLIGGEETQYF,TGTGCCAGCAGCTTGATTGGCGGAGAAGAGACCCAGTACTTC
TRBJ1-1,-,TRBD1,TRBV15,CATSRPGGETSAFF,TGTGCCACCAGCAGACCAGGGGGCGAGACGTCGGCTTTCTTT
TRBJ2-7,-,TRBD1,TRBV28,CASSPWGQGNYEQYF,TGTGCCAGCAGCCCTTGGGGACAGGGTAACTACGAGCAGTACTTC
TRBJ1-3,-,-,TRBV10-3,CAISVEGRNPGNTIYF,TGTGCCATCAGTGTTGAGGGAAGGAACCCTGGAAACACCATATATTTT
TRBJ2-7,-,-,TRBV7-8,CASSPTQRYEQYF,TGTGCCAGCAGCCCTACCCAACGCTACGAGCAGTACTTC
TRBJ2-3,-,TRBD2,TRBV18,CASSPGTSGDTQYF,TGTGCCAGCTCACCCGGGACTAGCGGAGATACGCAGTATTTT
TRBJ2-3,-,TRBD1,TRBV19,CASSIGTGEGDTQYF,TGTGCCAGTAGTATAGGGACAGGGGAGGGGGATACGCAGTATTTT
TRBJ2-7,-,-,TRBV7-9,CASRPAGGSYEQYF,TGTGCCAGCAGACCCGCGGGTGGTTCCTACGAGCAGTACTTC
TRBJ2-3,-,TRBD2,TRBV20-1,CSASKPGGGTDTQYF,TGCAGTGCTAGTAAACCGGGAGGTGGCACAGATACGCAGTATTTT
TRBJ2-2,-,TRBD2,TRBV28,CASTPGASGMHRTGELFF,TGTGCCAGCACCCCCGGGGCTAGCGGGATGCATCGGACCGGGGAGCTGTTTTTT
TRBJ2-3,-,-,TRBV4-1,CASSQGVAVMGPDTQYF,TGCGCCAGCAGCCAAGGAGTAGCGGTTATGGGCCCAGATACGCAGTATTTT
TRBJ2-2,once,-,TRBV5-8,CASSPVAGELFF,TGTGCCAGCAGCCCGGTTGCCGGGGAGCTGTTTTTT
TRBJ2-2,-,-,TRBV30,CAWRTGPGTGELFF,TGTGCCTGGAGAACCGGGCCGGGGACCGGGGAGCTGTTTTTT
TRBJ2-2,-,-,TRBV6-1,CASSEGAGRNTGELFF,TGTGCCAGCAGTGAAGGGGCGGGACGAAACACCGGGGAGCTGTTTTTT
TRBJ2-7,-,TRBD2,TRBV13,CASGSGRASYEQYF,TGTGCCAGCGGGAGCGGGAGGGCCAGCTACGAGCAGTACTTT
TRBJ2-1,few,TRBD1,TRBV27,CASSLQGSYNEQFF,TGTGCCAGCAGCCTACAGGGGTCCTACAATGAGCAGTTCTTC
TRBJ1-2,-,-,TRBV6-2/TRBV6-3,CASSYSTRVAGYTF,TGTGCCAGCAGTTACTCGACAAGAGTTGCCGGCTACACCTTC
TRBJ1-1,-,-,TRBV6-6,CASLDRGTEAFF,TGTGCCAGCCTCGATCGAGGCACTGAAGCTTTCTTT
TRBJ2-1,-,TRBD2,TRBV6-5,CASLVFSSGSFEQFF,TGTGCCAGCCTAGTGTTTTCTAGCGGGAGCTTTGAGCAGTTCTTC
TRBJ2-3,-,TRBD2,TRBV9,CASSVGAGDRTDTQYF,TGTGCCAGCAGCGTAGGGGCGGGGGATCGGACAGATACGCAGTATTTT
TRBJ2-1,-,-,TRBV7-2,CASIRSGHSSYNEQFF,TGTGCCAGCATCCGTAGCGGCCATAGCTCCTACAATGAGCAGTTCTTC
TRBJ1-2,-,-,TRBV2,CASSETAIVGGYTF,TGTGCCAGCAGTGAGACAGCCATAGTGGGGGGCTACACCTTC
TRBJ2-7,-,TRBD2,TRBV6-6,CASRTGTSSYEQYF,TGTGCCAGCAGGACCGGGACTAGCTCTTACGAGCAGTACTTC
TRBJ1-2,-,TRBD1,TRBV5-4,CASSRPGQRIGNYGYTF,TGTGCCAGCAGCAGACCGGGACAGAGAATAGGGAACTATGGCTACACCTTC
TRBJ1-4,-,TRBD1,TRBV30,CAWTRDRGEKLFF,TGTGCCTGGACCCGGGACAGGGGAGAAAAACTGTTTTTT
TRBJ2-1,-,TRBD2,TRBV7-2,CASSRGGTSGSNEQFF,TGTGCCAGCAGCAGAGGTGGGACTAGCGGGAGCAATGAGCAGTTCTTC
TRBJ1-3,-,-,TRBV10-2,CASRPSSGNTIYF,TGCGCCAGCAGACCCAGCTCTGGAAACACCATATATTTT
TRBJ1-5,-,TRBD1,TRBV28,CASRTGWKQPQHF,TGTGCCAGCAGGACAGGGTGGAAACAGCCCCAGCATTTT
TRBJ1-2,-,TRBD1,TRBV18,CASSLYRGNYGYTF,TGTGCCAGCTCACTTTACAGGGGAAACTATGGCTACACCTTC
TRBJ1-5,-,-,TRBV18,CASSPPEGSRNQPQHF,TGTGCCAGCTCACCACCGGAGGGCAGCCGCAATCAGCCCCAGCATTTT
TRBJ2-3,-,TRBD2,TRBV29-1,CSGGRVQSTDTQYF,TGCAGCGGGGGGAGGGTTCAGAGCACAGATACGCAGTATTTT
TRBJ2-7,-,TRBD2,TRBV18,CASSPAGAYEQYF,TGTGCCAGCTCACCAGCGGGGGCCTACGAGCAGTACTTC
TRBJ2-3,-,-,TRBV7-6,CASSSERRITDTQYF,TGTGCCAGCAGCTCGGAAAGGAGGATCACAGATACGCAGTATTTT
TRBJ2-3,-,TRBD2,TRBV9,CASSVTSGRGGLTDTQYF,TGTGCCAGCAGCGTGACTAGCGGGAGAGGAGGTTTAACAGATACGCAGTATTTT
TRBJ2-7,-,-,TRBV14,CASSQDSYEQYF,TGTGCCAGCAGCCAAGATAGCTACGAGCAGTACTTC
TRBJ2-7,-,-,TRBV3-1/TRBV3-2,CASSQGGLIGSVSYEQYF,TGTGCCAGCAGCCAAGGGGGTCTTATCGGGAGTGTCTCCTACGAGCAGTACTTC
TRBJ1-2,once,-,TRBV2,CASSEQNYGYTF,TGTGCCAGCAGTGAACAGAACTATGGCTACACCTTC
TRBJ2-3,-,TRBD2,TRBV29-1,CSGVAGSTDTQYF,TGCAGCGGGGTAGCGGGGAGCACAGATACGCAGTATTTT